Listed below are T cell receptor beta chains from one sample, sequenced in a study of CD8 T cells in Susac syndrome. TCRdb passed the immunoSEQ multiplex PCR reads through MiXCR, listing each CDR3 protein once. The sample records 150,000 to 200,000 distinct CDR3 sequences, nearly 97% being singletons. The sequencing input was CD4+ T cells from PBMCs. The receptors come from a human donor with Susac syndrome. CDR3s include the opening cysteine and the closing phenylalanine or tryptophan. Fields, in order: V gene, D gene, J gene, clone size, CDR3 DNA, CDR3 protein. A D gene is named only where the DNA matches it firmly. Not all rows give a size; the values are once, few, many and, for expanded clones, a class.

v_gene: TRBV25-1; d_gene: NA; j_gene: TRBJ2-1; abundance: NA; CDR3nt: TGTGCCAGCAGTGATGTCAATGAGCAGTTCTTC; CDR3aa: CASSDVNEQFF
v_gene: TRBV6-1; d_gene: TRBD1; j_gene: TRBJ2-3; abundance: NA; CDR3nt: TGTGCCAGCAGTGGGGACAGGGGGGATACGCAGTATTTT; CDR3aa: CASSGDRGDTQYF
v_gene: TRBV5-4; d_gene: NA; j_gene: TRBJ2-7; abundance: NA; CDR3nt: TGTGCCAGCAGCTTGAGGGGGAGTACAGCGTACGAGCAGTACTTC; CDR3aa: CASSLRGSTAYEQYF
v_gene: TRBV30; d_gene: TRBD1; j_gene: TRBJ1-1; abundance: once; CDR3nt: TGTGCCGCCGACAGGGCCCTGAACACTGAAGCTTTCTTT; CDR3aa: CAADRALNTEAFF
v_gene: TRBV7-2; d_gene: NA; j_gene: TRBJ1-1; abundance: NA; CDR3nt: TGTGCCAGCAGCTTCGCAGGGTGGGACACTGAAGCTTTCTTT; CDR3aa: CASSFAGWDTEAFF
v_gene: TRBV20-1; d_gene: NA; j_gene: TRBJ2-7; abundance: NA; CDR3nt: TGCAGTGCTAGCGTTCCAAAATTCGACATCTCCTACGAGCAGTACTTC; CDR3aa: CSASVPKFDISYEQYF
v_gene: TRBV7-2; d_gene: NA; j_gene: TRBJ1-5; abundance: NA; CDR3nt: TGTGCCAGCAGCTGGGGACCGCAGCCCCAGCATTTT; CDR3aa: CASSWGPQPQHF
v_gene: TRBV5-1; d_gene: NA; j_gene: TRBJ2-1; abundance: NA; CDR3nt: TGCGCCAGCAGCTTGGTAACAGGGGAAGGGGGGCGGAATGAGCAGTTCTTC; CDR3aa: CASSLVTGEGGRNEQFF
v_gene: TRBV29-1; d_gene: NA; j_gene: TRBJ2-7; abundance: NA; CDR3nt: TGCAGCGTTGAAGATCGGAGAACCGAGCAGTACTTC; CDR3aa: CSVEDRRTEQYF
v_gene: TRBV3-1; d_gene: NA; j_gene: TRBJ1-2; abundance: NA; CDR3nt: TGTGCCAGCAGCCGGGAGAACTATGGCTACACCTTC; CDR3aa: CASSRENYGYTF
v_gene: TRBV18; d_gene: NA; j_gene: TRBJ2-1; abundance: NA; CDR3nt: TGTGCCAGCTCACCAGAGAACGCTAATGAGCAGTTCTTC; CDR3aa: CASSPENANEQFF
v_gene: TRBV28; d_gene: NA; j_gene: TRBJ1-2; abundance: once; CDR3nt: TGTGCCAGCAGTTTATACCCGGGGGCGAGCTATGGCTACACCTTC; CDR3aa: CASSLYPGASYGYTF
v_gene: TRBV6-5; d_gene: NA; j_gene: TRBJ1-5; abundance: once; CDR3nt: TGTGCCAGCAGTTACTCTTTCGATCAGCCCCAGCATTTT; CDR3aa: CASSYSFDQPQHF
v_gene: TRBV12-3/TRBV12-4; d_gene: NA; j_gene: TRBJ1-5; abundance: NA; CDR3nt: TGTGCCAGCAGTTTGGGGAACAGCGGCAATCAGCCCCAGCATTTT; CDR3aa: CASSLGNSGNQPQHF
v_gene: TRBV4-3; d_gene: NA; j_gene: TRBJ1-2; abundance: NA; CDR3nt: TGCGCCAGCAGCCAAGATAGGAGTTTCTTCTATGGCTACACCTTC; CDR3aa: CASSQDRSFFYGYTF
v_gene: TRBV30; d_gene: NA; j_gene: TRBJ1-5; abundance: NA; CDR3nt: TGTGCCTGGAGTGTAAGTTCGGGTAGCAATCAGCCCCAGCATTTT; CDR3aa: CAWSVSSGSNQPQHF
v_gene: TRBV20-1; d_gene: TRBD2; j_gene: TRBJ2-5; abundance: NA; CDR3nt: TGCAGTGCTAGTAAGCTAGCGGGGCAAGAGACCCAGTACTTC; CDR3aa: CSASKLAGQETQYF
v_gene: TRBV27; d_gene: TRBD1; j_gene: TRBJ2-3; abundance: NA; CDR3nt: TGTGCCAGCAGTTTCCTGACAGGGAAGGAGAGAACAGATACGCAGTATTTT; CDR3aa: CASSFLTGKERTDTQYF
v_gene: TRBV29-1; d_gene: TRBD1; j_gene: TRBJ1-1; abundance: NA; CDR3nt: TGCAGCGTTCAGCCAGTGGGGACAGGGGGGACTGAAGCTTTCTTT; CDR3aa: CSVQPVGTGGTEAFF
v_gene: TRBV12-3/TRBV12-4; d_gene: NA; j_gene: TRBJ2-2; abundance: NA; CDR3nt: TGTGCCAGCAGTCCCCCCTGGACGGGGGCTATGGGGGAGCTGTTTTTT; CDR3aa: CASSPPWTGAMGELFF
v_gene: TRBV20-1; d_gene: NA; j_gene: TRBJ2-5; abundance: NA; CDR3nt: TGCAGTGCTAGAGAGAGCGTAGGCGAGACCCAGTACTTC; CDR3aa: CSARESVGETQYF
v_gene: TRBV7-2; d_gene: NA; j_gene: TRBJ1-2; abundance: NA; CDR3nt: TGTGCCAGCACCCGCCCAGGGTTATATGGCTACACCTTC; CDR3aa: CASTRPGLYGYTF
v_gene: TRBV27; d_gene: NA; j_gene: TRBJ1-6; abundance: NA; CDR3nt: TGTGCCAGCAGTTTATTTTTAGGGAAGGGTAATTCACCCCTCCACTTT; CDR3aa: CASSLFLGKGNSPLHF
v_gene: TRBV6-4; d_gene: NA; j_gene: TRBJ1-2; abundance: NA; CDR3nt: TGTGCCAGCAGTGACTCAGGGCCTGCATATGGCTACACCTTC; CDR3aa: CASSDSGPAYGYTF
v_gene: TRBV5-1; d_gene: TRBD1; j_gene: TRBJ2-5; abundance: NA; CDR3nt: TGCGCCAGCAGCTTAACCGGGACAGGGAGGGGTAGTCAAGAGACCCAGTACTTC; CDR3aa: CASSLTGTGRGSQETQYF
v_gene: TRBV23-1; d_gene: NA; j_gene: TRBJ1-1; abundance: NA; CDR3nt: TGCGCCAGCAGTCAAGGACCAAAGGCGATGAACACTGAAGCTTTCTTT; CDR3aa: CASSQGPKAMNTEAFF
v_gene: TRBV5-1; d_gene: NA; j_gene: TRBJ2-7; abundance: NA; CDR3nt: TGCGCCAGCAGCTCCGGACTGCATACCTACGAGCAGTACTTC; CDR3aa: CASSSGLHTYEQYF
v_gene: TRBV30; d_gene: TRBD1; j_gene: TRBJ2-7; abundance: NA; CDR3nt: TGTGCCTGGCCCGACAGGGGCTACGAGCAGTACTTC; CDR3aa: CAWPDRGYEQYF
v_gene: TRBV12-3/TRBV12-4; d_gene: TRBD1; j_gene: TRBJ2-2; abundance: NA; CDR3nt: TGTGCCAGCATCCTCGGACAGGGGGTCGGCGGGGAGCTGTTTTTT; CDR3aa: CASILGQGVGGELFF